Below are 10 T cell receptor beta chains sequenced from a single sample in a study of spatial heterogeneity in lung cancer (dated by TCRdb to the late 2010s). The time point label on this specimen signifies: sample taken at primary tumor resection. For TCR sequencing, whole RNA was extracted from tumor and nontumor lung tissue, or from cryopreserved PBMC samples, and no cell sorting was done. Libraries were prepared through 5' RACE. The sequencing machine was a NextSeq 500. The public reads were quality trimmed at Q25 with fastp and then assembled into clones with MiXCR by TCRdb, keeping productive beta chains. Duplicate CDR3 protein sequences are folded into a single record with the most common DNA and genes. The sample table shows 26,000 or so distinct CDR3 sequences, and roughly 13% are seen once. In total, the top ten clones hold approximately 25% of the sample. The source material was PBMCs, sampled at surgery. Receptor source: a female donor with early-stage non-small cell lung cancer.

This clonotype was found many times. The chain has TRBV19 and TRBJ2-7; TRBD2 aligns across 9 bases. CDR3 length: 11 amino acids. The junction had 0 bases not matched to a gene; V was cut back by 7 bases and J by 5 bases. Germline V gives CDR1 LNHDA, CDR2 SQIVND (reference sequence). The CDR3 loop reads CASTSGNEQYF. The CDR3 DNA reads TGTGCCAGTACTAGCGGGAACGAGCAGTACTTC.

This clonotype was seen ten or more times. The CDR3 coding sequence is TGTGCCAGCAGCGTAGAGAAGGGTTTGGACGCGCCTTACACCTTC. It encodes CASSVEKGLDAPYTF. V gene TRBV9 combines with J gene TRBJ1-2; D gene uncertain. In germline, CDR1 is SGDLS, CDR2 YYNGEE. V shed 0 bases and J shed 11 bases, with 20 bases lying between them. The CDR3 extends over 15 amino acids.

The V gene is TRBV6-2 or TRBV6-3, the J gene TRBJ2-3, with 8 bases identical to TRBD2. Germline V gene lookup returns CDR1 MNHEY and CDR2 SVGEGT. Losses at the gene ends were 0 bases for V and 1 base for J; bases not matched to a gene: 3. This CDR3 contains 16 residues. CDR3: CASSYSTSGRTDTQYF. The CDR3 DNA reads as TGTGCCAGCAGTTACTCCACTAGCGGTCGCACAGATACGCAGTATTTT.

This clonotype was recorded at least ten times. This chain connects TRBV20-1 to TRBJ2-3; TRBD2 is a possible D gene (6 bases). Trimming shortened V by 5 bases and J by 6 bases, and 18 bases separated the two germline ends. The CDR3 is made up of 14 amino acids. Germline values: CDR1 DFQATT, CDR2 SNEGSKA (reference sequence). Here the CDR3 reads CSAPPAGRGDTQYF. The CDR3 coding sequence is TGCAGTGCTCCCCCTGCGGGCCGGGGGGATACGCAGTATTTT.

This clonotype came up many times. The gene calls are TRBV16 and TRBJ1-2; 7 nucleotides align to TRBD1. This CDR3 is 15 amino acids long. V was clipped by 0 bases and J by 4 bases; unmatched bases: 5. Germline CDR1 KGHSY, CDR2 FQNENV. The CDR3 region has the DNA TGTGCCAGCAGCCAATCGTCGGGACAGACCTATGGCTACACCTTC. Protein product: CASSQSSGQTYGYTF.

This clonotype has a count of ten or more. V usage is TRBV7-3 and J usage is TRBJ1-1, with TRBD1 identical over 7 bases. The germline CDR1 and CDR2 sequences are SGHTA and FQGTGA. J gave up 4 bases and V 4 bases, and 3 bases lay outside the gene matches. The CDR3 totals 13 residues. CDR3 sequence reads: CASSSTGTTEAFF. For the CDR3, the DNA is TGTGCCAGCAGCTCGACAGGGACCACTGAAGCTTTCTTT.

Ten or more counts support this clonotype. This chain joins TRBV29-1 and TRBJ1-1, with TRBD1 identical over 10 bases. V shed 6 bases and J 0 bases; nucleotides not matched to a gene: 4. This CDR3 is built from 14 residues. CDR1 is SQVTM and CDR2 is ANQGSEA in the germline V gene. The DNA for the CDR3 is TGCAGCGTATCGGGGACAGGGGTGAACACTGAAGCTTTCTTT. This sequence encodes CSVSGTGVNTEAFF.

This clonotype was found many times. The J gene is TRBJ2-3, the V gene TRBV12-3 or TRBV12-4; 7 bases are a match to TRBD2. The length of the CDR3 is 16 residues. Losses at the gene ends were 2 bases for V and 2 bases for J; bases not matched to a gene: 7. As DNA, the CDR3 is TGTGCCAGCAGTTTAAATCCGGGGGGTTTCACAGATACGCAGTATTTT. Protein: CASSLNPGGFTDTQYF.

This clonotype was observed a few times. The V gene is TRBV29-1, the J gene TRBJ2-5, with 8 bases identical to TRBD1. Germline CDR1 and CDR2: SQVTM and ANQGSEA. Unmatched junction bases numbered 5, after V lost 7 bases and J lost 1 base. This CDR3 is 13 amino acids long. The CDR3, as DNA: TGCAGCGGGGGACAGGCCCTCCAAGAGACCCAGTACTTC. As protein: CSGGQALQETQYF.

This clonotype was recorded many times. V and J are TRBV20-1 and TRBJ1-2; D is unresolved. The germline gives CDR1 DFQATT, CDR2 SNEGSKA (reference sequence). Trimming cost V 0 bases and J 5 bases, with 7 bases left between them. This CDR3 contains 12 residues. CDR3 nucleotides: TGCAGTGCTAGAGATCCAGATTATGGCTACACCTTC. As protein: CSARDPDYGYTF.